The source of this TCR beta chain is a study of blood T cell repertoires in COVID-19 (dated by TCRdb to 2018 to 2021). For the study in its entirety: The collaborator samples originated in the United States, Italy and Spain and spanned the acute and convalescent phases of COVID-19. The prospective study material was composed of cDNA or gDNA derived from T cells, B-cell-depleted T cells, or PBMCs. Subjects who had been exposed to COVID-19, were actively infected with it, or had recovered from it provided the deeply sampled blood TCRbeta repertoires that made up the dataset. The repertoires were released in a freely available public database intended as a resource for research on the immune response to SARS-CoV-2. The samples were drawn from two sources: the first 160 participants of the ongoing ImmuneRACE study, and about 1,300 subjects contributed by 6 global collaborators. A de-identified subject ID, COVID-19 status, age in years and sex were almost always included in the sample metadata. HLA class I and class II types, where available, came from metadata supplied by the sample provider rather than from assay-based typing.

The paper as a whole reports these results and caveats: The quantity of clinical and demographic metadata differed by source and by participant and was supplied without curation.

In Seattle, one collaborating source enrolled patients while the infection was active and tracked those patients longitudinally over the course of disease. Each collaborating institution followed its own protocols to collect whole blood in K2EDTA tubes. For TCRbeta analysis, collaborators shipped samples in one of three forms: frozen whole blood, isolated PBMCs, or DNA extracted from either of those sample types. Relative to germline, V is 3 bases shorter and J is 3 bases shorter, with 11 bases between their ends. The germline V gene (reference sequence) specifies MNHEY as CDR1 and SMNVEV as CDR2. The CDR3 runs 14 amino acids, cysteine and phenylalanine included. This entry keeps only the CDR3 DNA: 42 bases, framed from base 1. TCRbeta CDR3 regions were amplified from genomic DNA by means of the immunoSEQ Assay, a bias-controlled multiplex PCR. Processing in the source paper ran as follows. Within the assay, amplification of reference gene primers was used to estimate how many nucleated cells each sample contained. Sequence reads were collapsed and filtered to measure the absolute abundance of every unique TCRbeta CDR3 rearrangement. For each sample, productive Simpson clonality was calculated as the square root of Simpson's diversity index over productive rearrangements. Not all clones reach the TCRdb copy of this immuneACCESS table, which keeps in-frame sequences only. Checked studies attribute under half of the gap to unresolved V genes and leave the rest unexplained. D and trimming were read from the DNA, whereas the V and J calls and clone size are those reported in that table. For this sample there are about 330,000 clones; about 87% appear just once. Jointly, the top ten make up around 10% of the sample.

This clone appeared a single time. There is no known antigen for this receptor. No base-level quality is on record; no much larger clone is a single base apart. This sequence was found in a man younger than 45 with COVID-19, enrolled during active disease. Sequencing input: peripheral blood. This chain joins TRBV27 to TRBJ1-2, and possibly TRBD1, on 5 matching bases. The DNA reads as follows: TGTGCCAGCAGTTTTCGGGGGGGGGACTATGGCTACACCTTC. Translated, it reads CASSFRGGDYGYTF.